The present entry profiles one T cell receptor beta chain with its context. The data originate from a study of blood T cell repertoires in COVID-19. Turning to the study itself: There were acute and convalescent COVID-19 samples, and they came from the United States, Italy and Spain. From T cells, B-cell-depleted T cells, or PBMCs came the material, which was cDNA or gDNA.

Original processing methods: Counts of nucleated cells, estimated from reference gene primer amplification, were obtained. The method was immunoSEQ multiplex PCR; TCRdb's version includes in-frame clones alone and lacks a portion of them. V and J calls and clone size are copied from that table; D and trimming were computed from the DNA. This sample yields roughly 69,000 clones, of which approximately 80% are seen a single time; roughly a tenth belongs to the top ten. The sequence was collected from a woman in her forties or fifties with acute or convalescent COVID-19. Sequences were obtained from peripheral blood.

Here the CDR3 reads CASSPPAGMNEQFF. CDR3 coding DNA: TGTGCCAGCTCACCACCGGCAGGGATGAATGAGCAGTTCTTC. The J gene is TRBJ2-1, the V gene TRBV18; D perhaps matches TRBD1 (5 bases). Germline loops: CDR1 KGHSH, CDR2 LQKENI. This CDR3 has 14 amino acids. Trimming shortened V by 0 bases and J by 7 bases, and 10 bases separated the two germline ends.